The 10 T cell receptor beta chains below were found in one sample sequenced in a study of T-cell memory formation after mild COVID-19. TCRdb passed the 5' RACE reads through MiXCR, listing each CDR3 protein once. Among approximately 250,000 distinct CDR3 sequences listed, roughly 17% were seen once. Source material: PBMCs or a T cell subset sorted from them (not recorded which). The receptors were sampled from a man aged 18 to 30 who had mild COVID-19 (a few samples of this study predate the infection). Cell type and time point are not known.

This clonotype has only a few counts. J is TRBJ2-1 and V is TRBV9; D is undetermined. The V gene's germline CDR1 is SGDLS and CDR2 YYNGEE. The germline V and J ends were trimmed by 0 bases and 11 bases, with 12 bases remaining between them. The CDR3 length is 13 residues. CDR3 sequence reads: CASSVELGTKQFF. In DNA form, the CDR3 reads TGTGCCAGCAGCGTAGAGTTAGGCACGAAGCAGTTCTTC.

The CDR3 region has the DNA TGTGCCAGCACGGGACAGTACCTAGGCGAGCAGTACTTC. It translates to CASTGQYLGEQYF. V usage is TRBV27 and J usage is TRBJ2-7; TRBD1 aligns across 7 bases. The length of the CDR3 is 13 residues. After removal of 7 bases from V and 6 bases from J, the junction contained 9 bases not matched to a gene. Germline V CDR1 and CDR2: MNHEY, SMNVEV (reference sequence).

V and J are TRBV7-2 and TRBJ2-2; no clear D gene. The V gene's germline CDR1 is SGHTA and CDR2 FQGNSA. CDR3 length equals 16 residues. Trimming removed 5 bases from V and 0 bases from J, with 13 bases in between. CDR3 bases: TGTGCCAGCAGCCTCTGGACGCACGCGAACACCGGGGAGCTGTTTTTT. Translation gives CASSLWTHANTGELFF. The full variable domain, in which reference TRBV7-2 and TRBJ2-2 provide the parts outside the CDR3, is GAGVSQSPSNKVTEKGKDVELRCDPISGHTALYWYRQSLGQGLEFLIYFQGNSAPDKSGLPSDRFSAERTGGSVSTLTIQRTQQEDSAVYLCASSLWTHANTGELFFGEGSRLTVL.

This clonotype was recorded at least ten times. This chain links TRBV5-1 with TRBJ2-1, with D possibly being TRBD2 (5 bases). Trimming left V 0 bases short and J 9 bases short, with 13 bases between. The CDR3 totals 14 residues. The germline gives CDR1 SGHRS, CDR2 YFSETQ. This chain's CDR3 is CASSLGAGVFEQFF. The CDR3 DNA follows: TGCGCCAGCAGCTTGGGGGCCGGGGTCTTTGAGCAGTTCTTC. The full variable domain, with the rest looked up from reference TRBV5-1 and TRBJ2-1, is KAGVTQTPRYLIKTRGQQVTLSCSPISGHRSVSWYQQTPGQGLQFLFEYFSETQRNKGNFPGRFSGRQFSNSRSEMNVSTLELGDSALYLCASSLGAGVFEQFFGPGTRLTVL.

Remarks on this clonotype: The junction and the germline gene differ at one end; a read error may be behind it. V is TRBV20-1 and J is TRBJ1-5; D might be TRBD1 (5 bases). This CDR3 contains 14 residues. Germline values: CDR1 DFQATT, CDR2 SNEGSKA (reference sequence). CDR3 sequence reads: CSARDPTASEPQNF. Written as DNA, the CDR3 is TGCAGTGCTAGAGATCCGACAGCCTCGGAGCCCCAGAATTTT.

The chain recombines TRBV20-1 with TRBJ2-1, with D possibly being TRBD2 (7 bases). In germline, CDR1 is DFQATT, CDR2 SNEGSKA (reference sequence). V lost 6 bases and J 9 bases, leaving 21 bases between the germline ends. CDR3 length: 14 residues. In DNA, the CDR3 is TGCAGTGCCACCGAGTGGGGGGGCTTGCGTGAGCAGTTCTTC. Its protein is CSATEWGGLREQFF.

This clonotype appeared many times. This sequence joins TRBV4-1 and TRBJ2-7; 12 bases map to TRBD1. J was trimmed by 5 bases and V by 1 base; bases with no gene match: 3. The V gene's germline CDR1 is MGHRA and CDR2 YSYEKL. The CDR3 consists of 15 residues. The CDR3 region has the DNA TGCGCCAGCAGCCAAGCCGGGACAGGGGGCGACGAGCAGTACTTC. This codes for CASSQAGTGGDEQYF.

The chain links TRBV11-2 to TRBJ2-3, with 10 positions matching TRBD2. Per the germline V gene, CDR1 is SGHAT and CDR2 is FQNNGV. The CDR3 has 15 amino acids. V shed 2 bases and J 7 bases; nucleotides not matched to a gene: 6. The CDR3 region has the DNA TGTGCCAGCAGCTTACAGCGGGGGGGCGTGTATACGCAGTATTTT. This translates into CASSLQRGGVYTQYF.

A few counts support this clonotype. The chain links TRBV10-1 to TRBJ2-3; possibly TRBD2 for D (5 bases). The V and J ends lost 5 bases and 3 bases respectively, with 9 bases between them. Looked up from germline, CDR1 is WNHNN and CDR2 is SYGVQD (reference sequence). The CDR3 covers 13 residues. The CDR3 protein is CASSPRATDTQYF. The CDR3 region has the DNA TGCGCCAGCAGTCCGAGGGCAACAGATACGCAGTATTTT.

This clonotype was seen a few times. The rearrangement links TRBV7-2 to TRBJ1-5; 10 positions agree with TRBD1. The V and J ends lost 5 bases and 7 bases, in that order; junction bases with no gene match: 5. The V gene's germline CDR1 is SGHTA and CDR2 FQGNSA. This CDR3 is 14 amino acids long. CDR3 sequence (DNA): TGTGCCAGCAGCCGGGACAGGGGTGGACAGCCCCAGCATTTT. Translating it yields CASSRDRGGQPQHF.